This T cell receptor (beta chain) was documented in a study of cytomegalovirus exposure and HLA in healthy donors. Study conclusions and caveats: Later analysis revealed greater clonal expansion in HLA-associated TCR beta chains than in equally common others. Rare TCR sequences dominated, though some public TCRs recurred in many donors.

Amplification used 60 Vbeta primers and 13 Jbeta primers. The method was immunoSEQ multiplex PCR; TCRdb's version includes in-frame clones alone and lacks a portion of them. The table lists about 25,000 clones. Trimming left V 2 bases short and J 9 bases short, with 17 bases between. The CDR3 has 15 residues. Germline loops: CDR1 MNHNS, CDR2 SASEGT. Notes on this clone: What it binds is unknown.

The sample comprised PBMCs. The chain employs TRBV6-1 and TRBJ1-5, with D hard to call. The sequence was obtained from a male donor in good health and CMV-seropositive. CDR3 coding DNA: TGTGCCAGCAGTGAAACGGTGGTTGATAAGTTGCCCCAGCATTTT. Protein product: CASSETVVDKLPQHF.